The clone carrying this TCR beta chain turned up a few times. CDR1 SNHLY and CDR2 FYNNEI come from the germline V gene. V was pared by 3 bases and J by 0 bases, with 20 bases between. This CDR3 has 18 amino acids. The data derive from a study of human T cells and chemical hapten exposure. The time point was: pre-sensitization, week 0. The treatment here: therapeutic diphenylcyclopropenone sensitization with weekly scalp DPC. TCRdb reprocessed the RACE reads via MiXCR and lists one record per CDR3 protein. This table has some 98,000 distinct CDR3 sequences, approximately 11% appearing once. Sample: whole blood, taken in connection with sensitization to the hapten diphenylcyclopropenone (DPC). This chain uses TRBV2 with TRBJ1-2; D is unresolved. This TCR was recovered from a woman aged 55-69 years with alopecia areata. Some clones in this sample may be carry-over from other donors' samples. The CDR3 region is CASSEAPLSDISNYGYTF. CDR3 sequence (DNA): TGTGCCAGCAGTGAGGCCCCCCTCTCGGATATTTCTAACTATGGCTACACCTTC.